These 8 T cell receptor beta chains were all obtained from the same sample, sequenced in a study of shared clonotypes between healthy human individuals. Repertoires were generated with immunoSEQ multiplex PCR, while TCRdb's copy carries only in-frame clones and drops some. The table has 900,000 to 1,200,000 clones, about four fifths seen once. Sequences were obtained from memory CD4+ T cells from PBMCs. Subset of the sample: CD45RA-negative fraction. All receptors derive from a man in his late teens or twenties in good health. Some clones in this sample may be carry-over from other donors' samples.

This chain connects TRBV20-1 to TRBJ1-1; D call uncertain. Germline loops: CDR1 DFQATT, CDR2 SNEGSKA (reference sequence). V was cut by 3 bases and J by 11 bases, with 13 bases left in between. This CDR3 is 11 amino acids long. The CDR3 DNA reads TGCAGTGCTAGTTTCCAGGTGGTGGCTTTCTTT. This translates into CSASFQVVAFF.

This clone came up a few times. The chain links TRBV28 to TRBJ1-3; D is possibly TRBD1 (6 bases). Trimming removed 6 bases at V and 4 bases at J, with 13 bases between. CDR1 is MDHEN, CDR2 SYDVKM, per germline. This CDR3 is 14 amino acids long. The DNA of the CDR3 is TGTGCCAGCAGCACCCAGGGGCGAGGAAACACCATATATTTT. Its protein is CASSTQGRGNTIYF.

Details on this clone: The same CDR3 can be traced to other DNA sequences in this sample. The rearrangement uses TRBV28 and TRBJ2-4, with D perhaps matching TRBD2 (6 bases). Germline assignment: CDR1 MDHEN and CDR2 SYDVKM. Trimming took 6 bases from V and 1 from J, leaving 10 bases between them. The CDR3 totals 14 residues. The CDR3 DNA reads as TGTGCCAGCAGCCCCGGGAGTGCCAAAAACATTCAGTACTTC. This gives the protein CASSPGSAKNIQYF.

This clone was recorded a few times. J is TRBJ2-7 and V is TRBV7-9, with 8 positions matching TRBD2. This CDR3 is built from 14 residues. The V and J ends lost 3 bases and 5 bases, in that order; junction bases with no gene match: 6. Looked up from germline, CDR1 is SEHNR and CDR2 is FQNEAQ (reference sequence). As DNA, the CDR3 is TGTGCCAGCAGCTTTAGCGGGATGAGGAACGAGCAGTACTTC. Amino acid sequence: CASSFSGMRNEQYF. The full variable domain, in which reference TRBV7-9 and TRBJ2-7 provide the parts outside the CDR3, is DTGVSQNPRHKITKRGQNVTFRCDPISEHNRLYWYRQTLGQGPEFLTYFQNEAQLEKSRLLSDRFSAERPKGSFSTLEIQRTEQGDSAMYLCASSFSGMRNEQYFGPGTRLTVT.

The J gene is TRBJ2-3, the V gene TRBV10-3; possibly TRBD2 for D (6 bases). Between the trimmed V and J ends, which lost 4 bases and 3 bases, there was a span of 8 bases. In germline, CDR1 is ENHRY, CDR2 SYGVKD. The CDR3 runs 13 residues. The CDR3 sequence: CAISARGTDTQYF. DNA for the CDR3: TGTGCCATCAGTGCCCGGGGGACAGATACGCAGTATTTT.

Concerning this clone: Different DNA sequences within this sample yield the same CDR3. The CDR3 sequence is CASSSDSSYNEQFF. For the CDR3, the DNA is TGCGCCAGCAGCTCGGACTCATCCTACAATGAGCAGTTCTTC. The chain joins TRBV5-1 to TRBJ2-1; possibly TRBD2 for D (5 bases). The CDR3 has 14 residues. With 3 bases removed from V and 1 base from J, the gap between germline ends came to 8 bases. Germline V gives CDR1 SGHRS, CDR2 YFSETQ.

V and J are TRBV28 and TRBJ1-1; D might be TRBD1 (5 bases). Trimming left V 4 bases short and J 4 bases short, with 13 bases between. This CDR3 spans 14 amino acids. Germline assignment: CDR1 MDHEN and CDR2 SYDVKM. CDR3 in DNA: TGTGCCAGCAGTTCCCCCGGGGGGGGCACTGAAGCTTTCTTT. It translates to CASSSPGGGTEAFF.

The chain carries TRBV5-1 and TRBJ2-1, with 8 bases that match TRBD2. The V gene end was trimmed by 1 base and the J gene end by 5 bases; junction bases not matched to a gene: 5. CDR1 and CDR2 (germline): SGHRS, YFSETQ. The CDR3 runs to 15 residues. In DNA form, the CDR3 reads TGCGCCAGCAGCTTGTTTGCGGGAGGAAACAATGAGCAGTTCTTC. Its protein is CASSLFAGGNNEQFF.